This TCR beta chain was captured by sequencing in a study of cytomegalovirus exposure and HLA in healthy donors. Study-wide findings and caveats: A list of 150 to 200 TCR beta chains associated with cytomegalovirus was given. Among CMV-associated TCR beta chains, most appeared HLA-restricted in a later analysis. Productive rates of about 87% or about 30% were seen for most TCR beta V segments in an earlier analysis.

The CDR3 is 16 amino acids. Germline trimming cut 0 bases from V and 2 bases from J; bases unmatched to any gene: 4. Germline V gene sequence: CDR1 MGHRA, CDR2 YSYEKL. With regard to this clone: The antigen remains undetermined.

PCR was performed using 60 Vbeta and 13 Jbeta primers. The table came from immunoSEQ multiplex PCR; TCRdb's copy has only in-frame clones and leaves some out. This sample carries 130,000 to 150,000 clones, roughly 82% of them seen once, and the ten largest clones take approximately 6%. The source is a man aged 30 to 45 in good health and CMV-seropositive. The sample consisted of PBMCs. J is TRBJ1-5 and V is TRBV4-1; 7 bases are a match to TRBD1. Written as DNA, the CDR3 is TGCGCCAGCAGCCAAGATTGGACAGGTGGCAATCAGCCCCAGCATTTT. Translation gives CASSQDWTGGNQPQHF.